These 10 T cell receptor beta chains share one sample of origin, sequenced in a study of PD-1 blockade in classical Hodgkin lymphoma. TCRdb keeps only in-frame clones here, not all; method: immunoSEQ multiplex PCR. The sample includes more than 50,000 clones, over 85% of them seen just once. No patient escaped relapse after autologous stem cell transplantation, and brentuximab vedotin exposure varied. The sequencing here drew on peripheral blood mononuclear cells (PBMCs), taken at baseline. The source is a human donor with classical Hodgkin lymphoma.

This clone occurred a few times. This chain joins TRBV7-9 and TRBJ2-3; D possibly corresponds to TRBD2 (6 bases). Germline CDR1 and CDR2: SEHNR and FQNEAQ (reference sequence). The ends were cut back, 3 bases at V and 0 bases at J, with 13 bases in the middle. This CDR3 is 16 amino acids long. Written as DNA, the CDR3 is TGTGCCAGCAGCTTCGTCGCGGGGACTAGCACAGATACGCAGTATTTT. Translating gives CASSFVAGTSTDTQYF.

The rearrangement links TRBV10-2 to TRBJ2-1; 11 bases fit TRBD2. CDR3 length: 14 amino acids. Per the germline V gene, CDR1 is WSHSY and CDR2 is SAAADI. The V and J ends lost 8 bases and 6 bases, in that order; junction bases with no gene match: 6. This chain's CDR3 is CASLPGTSGNEQFF. DNA of the CDR3: TGCGCCAGCTTACCCGGGACTAGCGGCAATGAGCAGTTCTTC.

This clone was counted once. The rearrangement links TRBV7-9 to TRBJ1-1, with TRBD1 matching over 7 bases. The V gene's germline CDR1 is SEHNR and CDR2 FQNEAQ (reference sequence). The CDR3 is made up of 13 amino acids. The junction had 3 bases not matched to a gene; V was cut back by 4 bases and J by 4 bases. The CDR3 sequence: CASSSRQGTEAFF. CDR3 in DNA: TGTGCCAGCAGCTCCAGACAGGGCACTGAAGCTTTCTTT.

This clone came up once. This chain uses TRBV18 with TRBJ2-1, with D perhaps TRBD2 (5 bases). The CDR3 spans 16 residues. Trimming cost V 3 bases and J 2 bases, with 14 bases left between them. Germline CDR1 and CDR2: KGHSH and LQKENI. The CDR3 nucleotides read TGTGCCAGCTCACCTCTGCTAGCCGCCGCCTACAATGAGCAGTTCTTC. Its translation: CASSPLLAAAYNEQFF.

The V and J genes are TRBV7-9 and TRBJ2-1, with D possibly TRBD2 on 6 matching bases. Trimming pared 4 bases from V and 5 bases from J, leaving 15 bases between. Germline CDR1 and CDR2: SEHNR and FQNEAQ (reference sequence). The CDR3 consists of 15 residues. In DNA, the CDR3 is TGTGCCAGCAGCTCCTCTTGGGGGGAAGACAATGAGCAGTTCTTC. Protein sequence: CASSSSWGEDNEQFF.

V is TRBV6-1 and J is TRBJ1-1; D may be TRBD1 (6 bases). Deletions cut 1 base from V and 2 bases from J, with 8 bases between. CDR1 MNHNS and CDR2 SASEGT come from the germline V gene. This CDR3 comprises 14 residues. The CDR3 DNA follows: TGTGCCAGCAGTGAAGAACAGGGAAACACTGAAGCTTTCTTT. Translating it yields CASSEEQGNTEAFF.

V gene TRBV5-5 combines with J gene TRBJ2-7; TRBD1 agrees at 8 bases. Trimming took 2 bases from V and 2 from J; bases not matched to a gene: 9. The CDR3 has 16 residues. Germline loops: CDR1 SGHKS, CDR2 YYEKEE (reference sequence). The CDR3 region is CASSFPTGVSPYEQYF. CDR3 in DNA: TGTGCCAGCAGCTTCCCGACAGGGGTTTCCCCCTACGAGCAGTACTTC.

There are a few counts of this clone. The V call is TRBV6-6, the J call TRBJ2-1, with a tentative D call TRBD2 (6 bases). Trimming shortened V by 2 bases and J by 1 base, and 9 bases separated the two germline ends. Germline V lookup: CDR1 MNHNY, CDR2 SVGAGI (reference sequence). The CDR3 spans 15 residues. The CDR3 nucleotides read TGTGCCAGCAGTTACGGTAGCGGTTCCTACAATGAGCAGTTCTTC. It encodes CASSYGSGSYNEQFF.

The gene calls are TRBV28 and TRBJ2-1; D is perhaps TRBD2 (6 bases). Trimming shortened V by 2 bases and J by 5 bases, and 13 bases separated the two germline ends. The germline gives CDR1 MDHEN, CDR2 SYDVKM. The CDR3 length is 15 residues. CDR3 coding DNA: TGTGCCAGCAGTTTAAGGGACTGGGCCCACAATGAGCAGTTCTTC. Amino acids: CASSLRDWAHNEQFF.

The table lists this clone with a count of one. This sequence joins TRBV27 and TRBJ2-3; D not certain. The CDR3 is made up of 16 amino acids. Germline lookup yields CDR1 MNHEY and CDR2 SMNVEV (reference sequence). V lost 3 bases, J lost 0 bases, and 13 bases lay in between. This CDR3 is CASSLCTPNSTDTQYF. DNA for the CDR3: TGTGCCAGCAGTTTGTGTACCCCCAACAGCACAGATACGCAGTATTTT.